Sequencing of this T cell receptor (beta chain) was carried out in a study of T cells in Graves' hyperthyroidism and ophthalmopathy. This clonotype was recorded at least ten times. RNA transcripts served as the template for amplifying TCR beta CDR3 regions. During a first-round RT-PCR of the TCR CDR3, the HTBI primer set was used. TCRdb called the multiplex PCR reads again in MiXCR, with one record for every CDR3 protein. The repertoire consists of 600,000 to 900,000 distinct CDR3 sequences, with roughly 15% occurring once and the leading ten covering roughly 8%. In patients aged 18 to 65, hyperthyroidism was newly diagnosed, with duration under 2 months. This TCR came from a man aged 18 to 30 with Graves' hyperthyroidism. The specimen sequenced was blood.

CDR3 sequence reads: CASSLAGHNTGELFF. Written as DNA, the CDR3 is TGCGCCAGCAGCTTGGCGGGACATAACACCGGGGAGCTGTTTTTT. The chain combines TRBV5-1 with TRBJ2-2; perhaps TRBD1 as D (6 bases). The CDR3 runs 15 residues. CDR1 and CDR2 from the germline V gene are SGHRS and YFSETQ. V was trimmed by 0 bases and J by 2 bases, leaving 8 bases between them. The whole variable domain, remainder taken from reference TRBV5-1 and TRBJ2-2, is KAGVTQTPRYLIKTRGQQVTLSCSPISGHRSVSWYQQTPGQGLQFLFEYFSETQRNKGNFPGRFSGRQFSNSRSEMNVSTLELGDSALYLCASSLAGHNTGELFFGEGSRLTVL.